This T cell receptor (beta chain) emerged from a study of T cell repertoires in cytomegalovirus infection. Study-wide background: Public TCR beta signatures indicated both CMV infection and matching HLA type.

Findings of the study overall: Within the response measured ex vivo, HLA-C-restricted CMV-specific TCR beta clonotypes were dominant.

TCRdb ran MiXCR on the reads and lists one entry per CDR3 protein. This table has about 76,000 distinct CDR3 sequences, roughly 3.5% appearing once. Trimming pared 0 bases from V and 6 bases from J, leaving 13 bases between. CDR1 SGHNT and CDR2 YYREEE come from the germline V gene (reference sequence). CDR3 length: 16 amino acids. This clonotype was seen repeatedly, ten times or more. Antigen: not known. The TCR sequence derives from a human donor in good health (CMV status not recorded). Some clones in this sample may be carry-over from other donors' samples. The sequencing sample was made of PBMCs. The chain employs TRBV5-4 and TRBJ1-6; D gene uncertain. CDR3 residues: CASSLDPQAINSPLHF. DNA of the CDR3: TGTGCCAGCAGCTTGGATCCCCAGGCGATTAATTCACCCCTCCACTTT.